The sequence of this T cell receptor (beta chain) was determined in a study of regulatory T cells in long-lasting Graves disease. Study results and limitations: TCR diversity was lower in persistent Graves' patients than in newly diagnosed ones. Persistent disease preferred TRBV28, TRBJ1-2 and TRBJ2-5.

Germline CDR1 reads SGHTA; CDR2 reads FQGTGA. CDR3 length: 13 amino acids. V was shortened by 5 bases and J by 10 bases, with 17 bases between the two germline ends. Documented time point: newly diagnosed GD, antithyroid drugs for less than 3 months. The TCR library was prepared using RNA isolated from PBMCs. This clonotype was detected many times. Its antigen is still unknown. CDR3 regions were amplified by Arm-PCR using iRepertoire HTBI primers to build TCR beta libraries. In TCRdb, the multiplex PCR reads were re-called with MiXCR into one record per CDR3 protein. This table holds some 500,000 distinct CDR3 sequences, 15% to 20% found once. The sample also formed part of further work on T cells in Graves' hyperthyroidism and ophthalmopathy. That report notes: Thyroid ultrasound and orbital computed tomography, with clinical symptoms and serum thyroxine and TRAb, informed diagnoses.

V and J are TRBV7-3 and TRBJ1-1; weak D call: TRBD1 (6 bases). Sequences were derived from peripheral blood mononuclear cells (PBMCs), sampled at new diagnosis, from a patient treated with antithyroid drugs. The source of this sequence is a woman aged 35-65 years with Graves disease. The CDR3 DNA is TGTGCCAGCAGCGAAGACAGGAATAGTGGAGCTTTCTTT. Amino acid sequence: CASSEDRNSGAFF.